The 3 T cell receptor beta chains presented below share a single source sample, sequenced in a study of CD8 T cells in ankylosing spondylitis. TCRdb processed the 5' RACE reads anew with MiXCR; each CDR3 protein has one entry. The data contain around 120,000 distinct CDR3 sequences, 7% to 10% of them seen just once; the ten biggest clones take up 2.5% to 3.5%. Sequenced sample: blood, either unsorted or a sorted T cell fraction (not recorded which). All receptors come from a male donor with ankylosing spondylitis or in good health (not recorded which).

This clonotype was detected many times. The CDR3 sequence is CASSLGAGVGSPLHF. In DNA form, the CDR3 reads TGTGCCAGCAGCTTAGGAGCGGGGGTAGGTTCACCCCTCCACTTT. The chain recombines TRBV7-2 with TRBJ1-6; D might be TRBD1 (5 bases). The V end lost 1 base, the J end lost 9 bases, and 13 bases lay between the germline ends. Germline CDR1 reads SGHTA; CDR2 reads FQGNSA. This CDR3 contains 15 residues.

The rearrangement joins TRBV12-3 or TRBV12-4 to TRBJ2-7; 8 bases match TRBD1. The V gene end was trimmed by 4 bases and the J gene end by 3 bases; junction bases not matched to a gene: 8. The CDR3 extends over 15 amino acids. The CDR3 region has the DNA TGTGCCAGCAGTTCACGACAGGGGACCCACTACGAGCAGTACTTC. This sequence encodes CASSSRQGTHYEQYF.

The chain employs TRBV9 and TRBJ2-7; D gene uncertain. The CDR3 covers 14 residues. Per germline, CDR1 SGDLS and CDR2 YYNGEE. The ends were cut back, 0 bases at V and 2 bases at J, with 9 bases in the middle. The CDR3 DNA reads as TGTGCCAGCAGCGTAGCTGGTGCTGCCTACGAGCAGTACTTC. It encodes CASSVAGAAYEQYF.